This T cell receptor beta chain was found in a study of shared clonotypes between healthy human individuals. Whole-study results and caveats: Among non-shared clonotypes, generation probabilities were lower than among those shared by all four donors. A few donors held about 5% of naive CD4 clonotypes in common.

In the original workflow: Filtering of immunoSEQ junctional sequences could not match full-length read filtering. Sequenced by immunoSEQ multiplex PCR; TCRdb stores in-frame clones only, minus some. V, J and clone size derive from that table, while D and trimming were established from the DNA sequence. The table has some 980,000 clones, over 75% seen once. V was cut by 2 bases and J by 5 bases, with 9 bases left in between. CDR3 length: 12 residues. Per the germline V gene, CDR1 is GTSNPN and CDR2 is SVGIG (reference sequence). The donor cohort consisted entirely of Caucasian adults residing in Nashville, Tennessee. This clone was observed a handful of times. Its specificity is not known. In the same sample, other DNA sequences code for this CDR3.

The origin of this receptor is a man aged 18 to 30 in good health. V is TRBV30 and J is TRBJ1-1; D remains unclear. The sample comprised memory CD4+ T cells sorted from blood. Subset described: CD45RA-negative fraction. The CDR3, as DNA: TGTGCCTGGAGTCCCGGGAGGACTGAAGCTTTCTTT. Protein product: CAWSPGRTEAFF.